This entry features one T cell receptor beta chain sequence. This entry is derived from a study of shared clonotypes between healthy human individuals. With V trimmed by 4 bases and J by 4 bases, 11 bases remained unmatched. Germline CDR1 SGHRS, CDR2 YFSETQ. This CDR3 spans 17 amino acids. The method was immunoSEQ multiplex PCR; TCRdb's version includes in-frame clones alone and lacks a portion of them. The sample includes some 500,000 clones, 90% to 97% seen only once; the top ten take under 0.065%. This TCR was sampled from a woman in her twenties or thirties in good health. The genes are TRBV5-1 and TRBJ2-2, with 9 bases matching TRBD2. Source material: naive CD4+ T cells sorted from blood. Indicated subset: CD45RA+ positively selected. CDR3 residues: CASSPKPGLASTGELFF. As DNA, the CDR3 is TGCGCCAGCAGCCCAAAACCGGGACTAGCATCCACCGGGGAGCTGTTTTTT. Complete variable domain (other parts from reference TRBV5-1 and TRBJ2-2): KAGVTQTPRYLIKTRGQQVTLSCSPISGHRSVSWYQQTPGQGLQFLFEYFSETQRNKGNFPGRFSGRQFSNSRSEMNVSTLELGDSALYLCASSPKPGLASTGELFFGEGSRLTVL.